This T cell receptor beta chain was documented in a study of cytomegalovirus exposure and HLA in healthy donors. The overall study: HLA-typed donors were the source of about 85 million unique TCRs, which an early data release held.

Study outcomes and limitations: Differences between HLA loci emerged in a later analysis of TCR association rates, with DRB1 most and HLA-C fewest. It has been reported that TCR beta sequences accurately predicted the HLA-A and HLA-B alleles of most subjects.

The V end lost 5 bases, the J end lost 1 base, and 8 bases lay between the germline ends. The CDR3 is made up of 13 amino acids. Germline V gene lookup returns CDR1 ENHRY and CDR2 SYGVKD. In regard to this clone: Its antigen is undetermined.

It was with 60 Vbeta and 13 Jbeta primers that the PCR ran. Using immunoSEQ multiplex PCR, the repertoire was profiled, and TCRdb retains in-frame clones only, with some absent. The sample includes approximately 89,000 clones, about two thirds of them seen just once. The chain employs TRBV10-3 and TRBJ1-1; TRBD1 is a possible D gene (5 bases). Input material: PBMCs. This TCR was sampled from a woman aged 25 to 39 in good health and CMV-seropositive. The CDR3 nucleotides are TGTGCCATCAGTCCCCAGGGGAACACTGAAGCTTTCTTT. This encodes CAISPQGNTEAFF.